Presented here are 19 T cell receptor beta chains from one specimen sequenced in a study of CD8 T cells in Susac syndrome. RNA, at about 0.45 to 1 ug, was reverse transcribed with random hexamers. One entry per CDR3 protein results from TCRdb running MiXCR on the immunoSEQ multiplex PCR reads. The table records about 180,000 distinct CDR3 sequences, 85% to 95% of them present only once. Sequences were obtained from CD4+ T cells from PBMCs. The receptors were sampled from a human donor with multiple sclerosis.

CDR3 residues: CASSPGTSPRYEQFF. DNA for the CDR3: TGTGCCAGCAGTCCCGGGACTAGCCCCCGGTATGAGCAGTTCTTC. The chain couples TRBV3-1 to TRBJ2-1, with 9 bases aligning to TRBD2. Trimming at V came to 6 bases and at J to 8 bases, leaving 11 bases not matched to a gene. The CDR3 has 15 residues. The germline gives CDR1 LGHDT, CDR2 YNNKEL (reference sequence).

The chain combines TRBV19 with TRBJ2-5; a possible D gene is TRBD2 (5 bases). The CDR3 loop spans 15 amino acids. V lost 4 bases and J lost 3, with 15 bases in between. The germline V gene has CDR1 LNHDA and CDR2 SQIVND (reference sequence). The CDR3 nucleotides read TGTGCCAGTAGTAACGGACTTGGCGGTGAAGAGACCCAGTACTTC. This gives the protein CASSNGLGGEETQYF.

The chain links TRBV20-1 to TRBJ1-1, with D unclear. V dropped 0 bases and J dropped 1 base, with 12 bases sitting between them. The germline V gene encodes CDR1 DFQATT and CDR2 SNEGSKA (reference sequence). The CDR3 has 15 residues. This CDR3 is CSARDERNSNTEAFF. The CDR3 nucleotides are TGCAGTGCTAGAGATGAGAGGAATTCGAACACTGAAGCTTTCTTT.

The chain is built from TRBV6-1 and TRBJ1-4, with D perhaps TRBD1 (5 bases). The CDR3 loop spans 18 amino acids. Germline CDR1 MNHNS, CDR2 SASEGT. V lost 2 bases to trimming and J lost 0 bases, with 16 bases between them. The CDR3 bases are TGTGCCAGCAGTGAATGGGGGAGAGGGACTGCAACTAATGAAAAACTGTTTTTT. It is translated as CASSEWGRGTATNEKLFF.

The V gene is TRBV3-1, the J gene TRBJ2-3, with D unclear. CDR1 is LGHDT, CDR2 YNNKEL, per germline (reference sequence). The CDR3 runs to 12 residues. V was shortened by 1 base and J by 8 bases, with 7 bases between the two germline ends. CDR3 residues: CASSQGTGTQYF. For the CDR3, the DNA is TGTGCCAGCAGCCAAGGGACCGGTACGCAGTATTTT.

Written as DNA, the CDR3 is TGTGCCAGCAGCGTAGCTGTGACAGAAAAAGAGACCCAGTACTTC. Translated: CASSVAVTEKETQYF. The chain recombines TRBV9 with TRBJ2-5; D might be TRBD1 (5 bases). Germline CDR1 reads SGDLS; CDR2 reads YYNGEE. CDR3 length: 15 amino acids. V was clipped by 0 bases and J by 3 bases, with 12 bases between them. The entire variable domain, with the rest obtained from reference TRBV9 and TRBJ2-5, is as follows: DSGVTQTPKHLITATGQRVTLRCSPRSGDLSVYWYQQSLDQGLQFLIQYYNGEERAKGNILERFSAQQFPDLHSELNLSSLELGDSALYFCASSVAVTEKETQYFGPGTRLLVL.

The chain has TRBV28 and TRBJ1-2; perhaps TRBD1 as D (6 bases). Deletions cut 6 bases from V and 4 bases from J, with 12 bases between. Germline CDR1 reads MDHEN; CDR2 reads SYDVKM. The CDR3 runs 13 residues. DNA for the CDR3: TGTGCCAGCAGCCTCGGACAGCGCTATGGCTACACCTTC. It is translated as CASSLGQRYGYTF.

The chain joins TRBV7-2 to TRBJ2-5, with 8 bases lining up with TRBD1. Germline trimming cut 5 bases from V and 2 bases from J; bases unmatched to any gene: 13. Germline lookup yields CDR1 SGHTA and CDR2 FQGNSA. There are 17 residues in the CDR3. CDR3 loop: CASSAGRGTGRQETQYF. As DNA, the CDR3 is TGTGCCAGCAGCGCAGGACGGGGGACAGGACGGCAAGAGACCCAGTACTTC. Combining the CDR3 with reference TRBV7-2 and TRBJ2-5 gives the whole variable domain GAGVSQSPSNKVTEKGKDVELRCDPISGHTALYWYRQSLGQGLEFLIYFQGNSAPDKSGLPSDRFSAERTGGSVSTLTIQRTQQEDSAVYLCASSAGRGTGRQETQYFGPGTRLLVL.

The chain couples TRBV6-5 to TRBJ2-4, with a possible D match to TRBD2 (5 bases). Trimming removed 7 bases at V and 6 bases at J, with 13 bases between. CDR3 length: 13 amino acids. Germline V CDR1 and CDR2: MNHEY, SVGAGI. CDR3 in amino acids: CASMVAGGNIQYF. The CDR3 DNA follows: TGTGCCAGCATGGTGGCAGGAGGAAACATTCAGTACTTC.

V is TRBV19 and J is TRBJ2-3; the D is unclear. The CDR3 length is 11 residues. V was pared by 3 bases and J by 6 bases, with 4 bases between. Germline V gene data show CDR1 as LNHDA and CDR2 as SQIVND (reference sequence). The CDR3 sequence: CASSMLDTQYF. CDR3 coding DNA: TGTGCCAGTAGTATGTTGGATACGCAGTATTTT.

The chain has TRBV4-1 and TRBJ1-3; D is perhaps TRBD1 (5 bases). Trimming stripped 5 bases from V and 7 bases from J, with 12 bases between. The CDR3 consists of 13 residues. CDR1 and CDR2 (germline): MGHRA, YSYEKL. CDR3 sequence reads: CASSFGTSNTIYF. The CDR3 DNA follows: TGCGCCAGCAGCTTCGGGACCTCCAACACCATATATTTT.

The genes are TRBV5-1 and TRBJ1-5; D gene ambiguous. Per germline, CDR1 SGHRS and CDR2 YFSETQ. Trimming took off 0 bases at V and 4 bases at J, with 11 bases between the two ends. This CDR3 has 15 residues. The CDR3 sequence is CASSLEGFDNQPQHF. CDR3 sequence (DNA): TGCGCCAGCAGCTTGGAGGGATTCGATAATCAGCCCCAGCATTTT.

This chain uses TRBV12-3 or TRBV12-4 with TRBJ2-1, with D possibly TRBD1 on 5 matching bases. This CDR3 is built from 15 residues. V gave up 1 base and J gave up 7 bases, with 14 bases separating them. DNA of the CDR3: TGTGCCAGCAGTTTAGGACAGTTGCCCTTGAATGAGCAGTTCTTC. Amino acids: CASSLGQLPLNEQFF.

CDR3 sequence (DNA): TGTGCCAGCACCTCTGCGGAAAAACTGTTTTTT. Its protein is CASTSAEKLFF. J is TRBJ1-4 and V is TRBV28; D gene unclear. The V gene lost 7 bases and the J gene lost 8 bases, with 8 bases spanning the gap. The CDR3 spans 11 residues. From germline, CDR1 is MDHEN and CDR2 SYDVKM. Complete variable domain (other parts from reference TRBV28 and TRBJ1-4): DVKVTQSSRYLVKRTGEKVFLECVQDMDHENMFWYRQDPGLGLRLIYFSYDVKMKEKGDIPEGYSVSREKKERFSLILESASTNQTSMYLCASTSAEKLFFGSGTQLSVL.

CDR3 region: CASSLGQGRPQHF. For the CDR3, the DNA is TGTGCCAGCAGCTTAGGACAGGGACGGCCCCAGCATTTT. The chain combines TRBV7-9 with TRBJ1-5, with 7 positions matching TRBD1. CDR3 length: 13 amino acids. Trimming took 1 base from V and 9 from J; bases not matched to a gene: 3. The germline gives CDR1 SEHNR, CDR2 FQNEAQ (reference sequence).

The rearrangement joins TRBV6-1 to TRBJ1-6; 7 bases match TRBD1. Losses at the gene ends were 5 bases for V and 8 bases for J; bases not matched to a gene: 6. The germline V gene has CDR1 MNHNS and CDR2 SASEGT. The CDR3 is 14 amino acids. The CDR3 sequence is CASSRQGRDSPLHF. Written as DNA, the CDR3 is TGTGCCAGCAGTAGACAGGGTAGGGATTCACCCCTCCACTTT.

The chain couples TRBV29-1 to TRBJ1-1, with 7 bases matching TRBD1. V shed 4 bases, J shed 1 base, and the junction held 3 bases outside the gene matches. This CDR3 comprises 13 residues. Germline values: CDR1 SQVTM, CDR2 ANQGSEA. CDR3 residues: CSVATGRNTEAFF. The CDR3 DNA is TGCAGCGTTGCGACAGGGAGGAACACTGAAGCTTTCTTT.

The chain couples TRBV7-3 to TRBJ2-3, with 10 bases identical to TRBD1. The germline V gene has CDR1 SGHTA and CDR2 FQGTGA. Trimming took 2 bases from V and 2 from J; bases not matched to a gene: 10. The CDR3 spans 18 residues. CDR3 bases: TGTGCCAGCAGCTTAGCCCTCACCGGGACAGGGGACACAGATACGCAGTATTTT. It translates to CASSLALTGTGDTDTQYF.

The genes are TRBV3-1 and TRBJ2-5; 8 bases are shared with TRBD2. J was trimmed by 0 bases and V by 2 bases; bases with no gene match: 23. The CDR3 has 22 residues. CDR1 is LGHDT, CDR2 YNNKEL, per germline (reference sequence). The CDR3 sequence: CASSQPHPEAGGLYNYQETQYF. In nucleotides, the CDR3 is TGTGCCAGCAGCCAACCCCATCCTGAGGCGGGGGGCTTGTACAACTACCAAGAGACCCAGTACTTC.